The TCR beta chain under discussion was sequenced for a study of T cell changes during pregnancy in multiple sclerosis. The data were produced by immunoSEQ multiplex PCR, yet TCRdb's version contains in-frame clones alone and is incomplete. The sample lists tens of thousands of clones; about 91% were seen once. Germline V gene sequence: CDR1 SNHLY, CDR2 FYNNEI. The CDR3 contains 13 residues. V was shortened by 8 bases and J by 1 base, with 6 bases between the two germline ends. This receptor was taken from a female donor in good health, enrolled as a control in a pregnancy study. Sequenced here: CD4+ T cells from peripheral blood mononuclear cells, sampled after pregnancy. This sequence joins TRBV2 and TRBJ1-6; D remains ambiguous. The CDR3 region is CASGLSYNSPLHF. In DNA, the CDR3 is TGTGCCAGCGGACTGTCCTATAATTCACCCCTCCACTTT.